This T cell receptor (beta chain) is drawn from a study of T cells in tuberculosis (dated by TCRdb to 2016 to 2019). For the wider study: To characterize T cells specific for the mycobacterial lipid antigen glucose monomycolate (GMM), the study used CD1B tetramers together with high-throughput TCR immunosequencing. With 9 to 11 people per group, a South African clinical cohort compared IGRA-negative adolescents, IGRA-positive adolescents with latent tuberculosis, and adults with active tuberculosis. PBMC from active tuberculosis patients were archived either before standard anti-tuberculosis treatment began or within 7 days of the start of that treatment. General conclusions and limits of the study: Clinical samples were selected based on the availability of cryopreserved specimens, with adults included as active tuberculosis cases and adolescents included as controls. With the diverse GMM-specific repertoire as input, a classifier achieved roughly 87% accuracy (AUROC 0.90), whereas GEM motif frequencies as input gave 60% to 70% accuracy. Smaller mean NN-distances to GMM-specific TCRs were observed in active tuberculosis TCR-alpha repertoires than in IGRA-negative controls, suggesting clonal expansion of GMM-specific TCRs. The smaller NN-distances were partly driven by shorter CDR3-alpha lengths in active tuberculosis patients, and the difference for TCR-beta did not reach statistical significance.

A remark on this clone: No antigen is known for it. Base qualities are missing; no much larger clone stands one base away.

The CDR3 runs 16 residues from the cysteine to the phenylalanine. Only CDR3 DNA remains: 48 bases, in frame from the first base. Sequences LGHNT (CDR1) and FRNRAP (CDR2) are obtained from the germline V gene. V is clipped by 0 bases and J by 4 bases, and the sequence between their germline boundaries is 10 bases long. The meaning of the sample's time point label: new active TB diagnosis, blood taken before or within 7 days of starting treatment. The active tuberculosis patients were newly diagnosed, HIV-seronegative South African adults aged 18 years or older. Confirmation of active tuberculosis was obtained by positive sputum smear microscopy and/or positive M. tuberculosis culture. Immunosequencing was performed on unsorted cryopreserved PBMC, with roughly 100,000 T cells per clinical donor covered on average. TCR libraries were generated with the immunoSEQ multiplex PCR assay, using TCR-beta and/or TCR-alpha/delta assays for each sample. The amplified TCR libraries were sequenced on the Illumina high-throughput platform. The original pipeline was this. Clustering and dimensionality reduction relied on pairwise TCRdist distances among GMM-specific receptors from T cells that were either sorted ex vivo or expanded in vitro. Each clinical repertoire received a mean NN-distance score, defined as the average TCRdist to the nearest 10% of tetramer-positive reference sequences. GEM TCR motif frequency was calculated as the fraction of unique TCRs that matched known GEM sequences in V/J usage and CDR3 length. Active tuberculosis was classified by linear discriminant analysis with leave-one-out cross-validation, implemented in scikit-learn. What TCRdb holds here is the immuneACCESS table cut down to in-frame rearrangements. Part of the clones is not present; checked against another copy, under half of the missing clones reflect an unresolved V gene, and the others are unexplained. That table furnishes V, J and clone size, whereas the DNA furnished D and trimming. The sample includes about 35,000 clones, with about 90% observed a single time. The ten largest clones capture approximately 7% of the sample.

The sample consisted of PBMCs, taken at tuberculosis diagnosis. The chain uses TRBV12-5 and TRBJ2-6; the D gene lacks a confident call. The source of this sequence is an adult with tuberculosis. Some clones in this sample may be carry-over from other donors' samples. CDR3 reads: CASGLVILSGANVLTF. The nucleotide sequence is TGTGCTAGTGGTTTGGTCATACTCTCCGGGGCCAACGTCCTGACTTTC.